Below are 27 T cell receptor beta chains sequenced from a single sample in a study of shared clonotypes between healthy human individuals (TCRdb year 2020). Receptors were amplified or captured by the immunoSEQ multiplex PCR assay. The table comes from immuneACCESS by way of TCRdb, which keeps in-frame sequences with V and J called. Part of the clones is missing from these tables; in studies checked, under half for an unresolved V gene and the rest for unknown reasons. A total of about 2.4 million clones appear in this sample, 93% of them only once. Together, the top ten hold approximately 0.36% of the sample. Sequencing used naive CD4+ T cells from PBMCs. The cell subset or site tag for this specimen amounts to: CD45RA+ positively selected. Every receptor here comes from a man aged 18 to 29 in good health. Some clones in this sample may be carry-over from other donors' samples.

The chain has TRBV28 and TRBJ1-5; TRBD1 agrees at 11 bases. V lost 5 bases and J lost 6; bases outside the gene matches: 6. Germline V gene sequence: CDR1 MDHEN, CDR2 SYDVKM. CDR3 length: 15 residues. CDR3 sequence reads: CASSGTGGRSQPQHF. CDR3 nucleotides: TGTGCCAGCAGTGGGACAGGGGGAAGGAGTCAGCCCCAGCATTTT. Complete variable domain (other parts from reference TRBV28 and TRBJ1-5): DVKVTQSSRYLVKRTGEKVFLECVQDMDHENMFWYRQDPGLGLRLIYFSYDVKMKEKGDIPEGYSVSREKKERFSLILESASTNQTSMYLCASSGTGGRSQPQHFGDGTRLSIL.

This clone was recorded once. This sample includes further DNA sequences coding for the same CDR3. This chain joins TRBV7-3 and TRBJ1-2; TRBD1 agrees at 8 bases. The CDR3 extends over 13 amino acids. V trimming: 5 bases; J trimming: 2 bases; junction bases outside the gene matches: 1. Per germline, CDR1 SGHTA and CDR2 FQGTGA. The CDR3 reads CASSAGGNYGYTF. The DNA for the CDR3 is TGTGCCAGCAGCGCAGGGGGCAACTATGGCTACACCTTC.

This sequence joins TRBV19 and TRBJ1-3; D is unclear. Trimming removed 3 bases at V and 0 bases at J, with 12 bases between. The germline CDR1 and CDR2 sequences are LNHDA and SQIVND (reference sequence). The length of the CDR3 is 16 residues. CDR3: CASSISQALSGNTIYF. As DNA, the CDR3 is TGTGCCAGTAGTATTAGCCAGGCCCTCTCTGGAAACACCATATATTTT. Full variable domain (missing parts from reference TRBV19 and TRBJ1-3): DGGITQSPKYLFRKEGQNVTLSCEQNLNHDAMYWYRQDPGQGLRLIYYSQIVNDFQKGDIAEGYSVSREKKESFPLTVTSAQKNPTAFYLCASSISQALSGNTIYFGEGSWLTVV.

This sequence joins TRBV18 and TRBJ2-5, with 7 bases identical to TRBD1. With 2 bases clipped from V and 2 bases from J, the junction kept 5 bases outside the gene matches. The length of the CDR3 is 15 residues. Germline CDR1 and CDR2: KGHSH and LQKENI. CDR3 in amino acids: CASSPGLGQQETQYF. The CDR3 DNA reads TGTGCCAGCTCACCAGGGTTGGGACAGCAAGAGACCCAGTACTTC.

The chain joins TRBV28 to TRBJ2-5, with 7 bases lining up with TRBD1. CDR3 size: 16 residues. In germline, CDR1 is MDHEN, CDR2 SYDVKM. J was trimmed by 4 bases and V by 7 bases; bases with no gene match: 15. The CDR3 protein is CASKSGHQGVGETQYF. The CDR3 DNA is TGTGCCAGCAAAAGTGGTCATCAGGGGGTCGGAGAGACCCAGTACTTC.

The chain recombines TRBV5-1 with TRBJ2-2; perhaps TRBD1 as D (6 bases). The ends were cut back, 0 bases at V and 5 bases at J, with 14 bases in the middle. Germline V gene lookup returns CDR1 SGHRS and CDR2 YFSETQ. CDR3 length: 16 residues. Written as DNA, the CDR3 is TGCGCCAGCAGCTTGGTACAGGGCCGGGGTACCGGGGAGCTGTTTTTT. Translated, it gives CASSLVQGRGTGELFF. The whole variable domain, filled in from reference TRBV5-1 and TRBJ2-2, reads KAGVTQTPRYLIKTRGQQVTLSCSPISGHRSVSWYQQTPGQGLQFLFEYFSETQRNKGNFPGRFSGRQFSNSRSEMNVSTLELGDSALYLCASSLVQGRGTGELFFGEGSRLTVL.

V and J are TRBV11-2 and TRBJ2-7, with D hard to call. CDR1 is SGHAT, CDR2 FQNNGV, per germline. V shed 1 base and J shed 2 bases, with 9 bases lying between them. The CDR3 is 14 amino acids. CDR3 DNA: TGTGCCAGCAGCTTAGTGCCCAGGCCCTACGAGCAGTACTTC. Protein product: CASSLVPRPYEQYF.

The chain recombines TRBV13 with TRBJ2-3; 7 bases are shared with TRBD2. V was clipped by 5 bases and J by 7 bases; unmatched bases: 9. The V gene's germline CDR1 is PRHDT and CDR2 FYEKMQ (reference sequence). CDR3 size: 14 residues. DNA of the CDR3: TGTGCCAGCAGCGAAGCGGGGAACACGTATACGCAGTATTTT. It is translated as CASSEAGNTYTQYF. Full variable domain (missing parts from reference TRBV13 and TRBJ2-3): AAGVIQSPRHLIKEKRETATLKCYPIPRHDTVYWYQQGPGQDPQFLISFYEKMQSDKGSIPDRFSAQQFSDYHSELNMSSLELGDSALYFCASSEAGNTYTQYFGPGTRLTVL.

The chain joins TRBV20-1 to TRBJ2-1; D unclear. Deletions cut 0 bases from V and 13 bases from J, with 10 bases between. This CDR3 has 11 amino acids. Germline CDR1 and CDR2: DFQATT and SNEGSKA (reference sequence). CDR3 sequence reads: CSARDPQVQFF. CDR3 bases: TGCAGTGCTAGAGATCCCCAGGTACAGTTCTTC.

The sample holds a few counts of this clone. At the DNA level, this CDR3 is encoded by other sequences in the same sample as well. Here the CDR3 DNA reads TGTGCCAGTAGTATCTCTGGGGCCAACGTCCTGACTTTC. This sequence encodes CASSISGANVLTF. This chain links TRBV19 with TRBJ2-6; D unresolved. V lost 3 bases to trimming and J lost 0 bases, with 0 bases between them. Germline V lookup: CDR1 LNHDA, CDR2 SQIVND (reference sequence). The CDR3 runs 13 residues.

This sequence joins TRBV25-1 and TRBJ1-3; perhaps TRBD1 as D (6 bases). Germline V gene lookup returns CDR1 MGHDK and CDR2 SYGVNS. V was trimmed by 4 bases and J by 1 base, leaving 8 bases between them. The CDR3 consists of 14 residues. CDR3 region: CASSGRGSGNTIYF. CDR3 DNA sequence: TGTGCCAGCAGTGGCAGGGGTTCTGGAAACACCATATATTTT.

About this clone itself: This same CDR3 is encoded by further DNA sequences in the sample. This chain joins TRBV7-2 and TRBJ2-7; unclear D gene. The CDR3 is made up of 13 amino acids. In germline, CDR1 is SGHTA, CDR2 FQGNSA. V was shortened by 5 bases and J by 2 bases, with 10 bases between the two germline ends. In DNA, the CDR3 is TGTGCCAGCAGCCTCAGCCGGCCCTACGAGCAGTACTTC. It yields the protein CASSLSRPYEQYF.

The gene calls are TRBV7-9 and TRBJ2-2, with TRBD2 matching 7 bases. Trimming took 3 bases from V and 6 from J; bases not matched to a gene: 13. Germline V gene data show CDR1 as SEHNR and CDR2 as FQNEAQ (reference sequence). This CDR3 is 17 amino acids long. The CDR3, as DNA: TGTGCCAGCAGCTTCGATGAGGCGGGAGTTTGGGCCGGGGAGCTGTTTTTT. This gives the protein CASSFDEAGVWAGELFF.

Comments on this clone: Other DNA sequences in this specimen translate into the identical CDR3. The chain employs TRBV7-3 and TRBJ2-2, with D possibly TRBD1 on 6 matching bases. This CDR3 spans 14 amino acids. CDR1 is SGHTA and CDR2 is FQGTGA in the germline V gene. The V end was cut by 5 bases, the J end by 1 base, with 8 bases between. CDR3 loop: CASSTDRNTGELFF. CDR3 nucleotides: TGTGCCAGCAGCACGGACAGGAACACCGGGGAGCTGTTTTTT.

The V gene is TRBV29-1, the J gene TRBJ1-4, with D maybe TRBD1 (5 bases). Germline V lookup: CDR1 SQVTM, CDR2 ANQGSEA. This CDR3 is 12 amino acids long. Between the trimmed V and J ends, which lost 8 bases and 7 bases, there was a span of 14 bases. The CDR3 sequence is CSFWTPGEKLFF. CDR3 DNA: TGCAGCTTCTGGACACCCGGTGAAAAACTGTTTTTT. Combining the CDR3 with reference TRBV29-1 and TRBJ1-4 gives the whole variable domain SAVISQKPSRDICQRGTSLTIQCQVDSQVTMMFWYRQQPGQSLTLIATANQGSEATYESGFVIDKFPISRPNLTFSTLTVSNMSPEDSSIYLCSFWTPGEKLFFGSGTQLSVL.

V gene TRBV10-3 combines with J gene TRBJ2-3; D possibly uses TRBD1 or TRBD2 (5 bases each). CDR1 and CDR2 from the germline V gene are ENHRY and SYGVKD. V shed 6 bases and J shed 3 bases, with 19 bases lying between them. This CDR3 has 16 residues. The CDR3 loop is CAISQPGGWGTDTQYF. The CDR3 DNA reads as TGTGCCATCAGCCAGCCGGGCGGGTGGGGGACAGATACGCAGTATTTT.

The CDR3 here is CASSLARQGQPQHF. The CDR3 DNA reads as TGTGCCAGCAGCTTAGCCCGACAGGGTCAGCCCCAGCATTTT. This chain connects TRBV7-8 to TRBJ1-5, with 7 bases aligning to TRBD1. Germline CDR1 SGHVS, CDR2 FQNEAQ. The CDR3 contains 14 residues. The J segment lost 6 bases and the V segment lost 0 bases, leaving 2 bases of the junction unmatched.

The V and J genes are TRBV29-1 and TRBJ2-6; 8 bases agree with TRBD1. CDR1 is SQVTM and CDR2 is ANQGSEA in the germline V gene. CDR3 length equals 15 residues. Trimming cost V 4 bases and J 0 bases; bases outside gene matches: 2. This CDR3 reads CSVGTGNSGANVLTF. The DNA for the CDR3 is TGCAGCGTTGGGACAGGGAACTCTGGGGCCAACGTCCTGACTTTC.

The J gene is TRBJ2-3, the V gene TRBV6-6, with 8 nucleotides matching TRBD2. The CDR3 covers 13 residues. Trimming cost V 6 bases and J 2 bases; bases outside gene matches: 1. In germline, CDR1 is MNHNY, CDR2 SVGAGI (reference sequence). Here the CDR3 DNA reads TGTGCCAGCAGGCGGGAGGACACAGATACGCAGTATTTT. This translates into CASRREDTDTQYF.

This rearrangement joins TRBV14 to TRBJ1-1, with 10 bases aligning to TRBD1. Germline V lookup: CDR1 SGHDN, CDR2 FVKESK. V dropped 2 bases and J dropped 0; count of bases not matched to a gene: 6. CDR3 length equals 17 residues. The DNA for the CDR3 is TGTGCCAGCAGCCAACGGGACAGGGGTGTTATGAACACTGAAGCTTTCTTT. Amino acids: CASSQRDRGVMNTEAFF. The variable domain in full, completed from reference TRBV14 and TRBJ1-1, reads EAGVTQFPSHSVIEKGQTVTLRCDPISGHDNLYWYRRVMGKEIKFLLHFVKESKQDESGMPNNRFLAERTGGTYSTLKVQPAELEDSGVYFCASSQRDRGVMNTEAFFGQGTRLTVV.

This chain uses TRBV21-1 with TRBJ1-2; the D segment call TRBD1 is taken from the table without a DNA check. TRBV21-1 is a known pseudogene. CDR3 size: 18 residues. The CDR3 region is CASSKTGIRVLTYYGYTF. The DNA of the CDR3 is TGTGCCAGCAGCAAAACAGGTATTAGGGTCCTTACTTACTATGGCTACACCTTC.

CDR3 nucleotides: TGTGCCAGTAGTATACTCGCAGGGAGTGGGGAGACCCAGTACTTC. Amino acids: CASSILAGSGETQYF. This chain joins TRBV19 and TRBJ2-5, with D perhaps TRBD1 or TRBD2 (5 bases each). This CDR3 has 15 residues. Trimming shortened V by 2 bases and J by 5 bases, and 15 bases separated the two germline ends. CDR1 is LNHDA, CDR2 SQIVND, per germline (reference sequence). The variable domain in full, completed from reference TRBV19 and TRBJ2-5, reads DGGITQSPKYLFRKEGQNVTLSCEQNLNHDAMYWYRQDPGQGLRLIYYSQIVNDFQKGDIAEGYSVSREKKESFPLTVTSAQKNPTAFYLCASSILAGSGETQYFGPGTRLLVL.

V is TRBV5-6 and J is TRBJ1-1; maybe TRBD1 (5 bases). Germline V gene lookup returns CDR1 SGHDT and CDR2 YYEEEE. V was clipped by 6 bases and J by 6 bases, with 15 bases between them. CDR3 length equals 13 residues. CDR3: CASTRPGGPEAFF. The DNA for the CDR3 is TGTGCCAGCACCAGACCCGGGGGACCTGAAGCTTTCTTT.

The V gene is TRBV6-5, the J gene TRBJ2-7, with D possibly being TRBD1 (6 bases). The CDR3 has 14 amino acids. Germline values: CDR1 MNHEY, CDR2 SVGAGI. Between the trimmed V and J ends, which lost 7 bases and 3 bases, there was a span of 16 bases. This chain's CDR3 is CASISRDTGYEQYF. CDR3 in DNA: TGTGCCAGCATCAGTAGGGACACCGGCTACGAGCAGTACTTC.

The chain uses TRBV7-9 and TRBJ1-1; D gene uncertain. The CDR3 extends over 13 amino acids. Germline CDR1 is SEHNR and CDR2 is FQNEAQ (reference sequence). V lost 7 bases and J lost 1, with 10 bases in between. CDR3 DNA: TGTGCCAGCACTCTTGGGGAGAACACTGAAGCTTTCTTT. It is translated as CASTLGENTEAFF.

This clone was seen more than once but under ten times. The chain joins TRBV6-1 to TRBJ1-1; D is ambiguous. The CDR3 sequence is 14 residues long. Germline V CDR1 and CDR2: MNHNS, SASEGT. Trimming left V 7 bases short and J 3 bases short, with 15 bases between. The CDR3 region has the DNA TGTGCCAGCAATGCCTGGAGGGAGGACACTGAAGCTTTCTTT. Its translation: CASNAWREDTEAFF.

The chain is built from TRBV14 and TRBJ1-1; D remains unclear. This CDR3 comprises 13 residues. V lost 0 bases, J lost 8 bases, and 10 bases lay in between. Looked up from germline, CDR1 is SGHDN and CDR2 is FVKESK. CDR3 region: CASSQDFGREAFF. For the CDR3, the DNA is TGTGCCAGCAGCCAAGATTTCGGCAGGGAAGCTTTCTTT.